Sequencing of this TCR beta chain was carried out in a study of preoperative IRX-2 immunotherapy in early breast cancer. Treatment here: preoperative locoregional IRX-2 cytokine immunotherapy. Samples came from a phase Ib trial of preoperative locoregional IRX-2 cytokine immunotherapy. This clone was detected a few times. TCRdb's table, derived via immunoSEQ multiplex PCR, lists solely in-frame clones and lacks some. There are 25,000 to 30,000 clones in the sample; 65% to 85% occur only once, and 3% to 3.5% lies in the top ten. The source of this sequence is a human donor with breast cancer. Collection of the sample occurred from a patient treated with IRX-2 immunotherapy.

The CDR3 reads CAWTRLAGFNEQFF. The CDR3 DNA follows: TGTGCCTGGACAAGACTAGCGGGATTTAATGAGCAGTTCTTC. The chain has TRBV30 and TRBJ2-1; 11 bases are a match to TRBD2. This CDR3 is built from 14 residues. Germline V CDR1 and CDR2: GTSNPN, SVGIG (reference sequence). Trimming removed 4 bases from V and 7 bases from J; junction bases left unmatched: 6.